This is a list of T cell receptor beta chains from one sample in a study of blood T cell repertoires in COVID-19. The data were produced by immunoSEQ multiplex PCR, yet TCRdb's version contains in-frame clones alone and is incomplete. The sample yields around 200,000 clones, around 80% seen once. Sequencing was performed on peripheral blood. These receptors were taken from a man aged 45-60 years who had recovered from COVID-19. Both conserved end residues are part of each CDR3. The D gene is left open where the match is weak. Clone size is not always given. Where it is, it says once, few, many or a class for expanded clones.

j_call d_call clone_size v_call cdr3_length cdr3_aa cdr3_nt
TRBJ2-1 TRBD2 - TRBV24-1 17 CATSDGSGTSGNNEQFF TGTGCCACCAGTGATGGATCCGGGACTAGCGGGAATAATGAGCAGTTCTTC
TRBJ1-1 - - TRBV11-2 13 CASSPREWTEAFF TGTGCCAGCAGCCCTCGGGAGTGGACTGAAGCTTTCTTT
TRBJ1-5 TRBD1 few TRBV27 15 CASSSAGGGNQPQHF TGTGCCAGCAGTTCCGCAGGGGGAGGCAATCAGCCCCAGCATTTT
TRBJ1-1 TRBD1 - TRBV30 12 CALYRGNTEAFF TGTGCCTTATACAGGGGGAACACTGAAGCTTTCTTT
TRBJ2-5 - - TRBV27 15 CASSLSYRDGETQYF TGTGCCAGCAGTTTATCGTACAGGGATGGAGAGACCCAGTACTTC
TRBJ2-1 TRBD2 few TRBV4-2 20 CASSQPGFGGTSGWGNEQFF TGTGCCAGCAGCCAGCCGGGATTTGGCGGGACTAGCGGGTGGGGGAATGAGCAGTTCTTC
TRBJ1-3 TRBD1 - TRBV11-2 17 CASSRLLLGQYGNTIYF TGTGCCAGCAGCCGTTTATTACTGGGACAGTATGGAAACACCATATATTTT
TRBJ1-3 - - TRBV5-1 14 CASSLQGTGNTIYF TGCGCCAGCAGCTTGCAGGGGACTGGAAACACCATATATTTT
TRBJ2-1 TRBD1 - TRBV6-1 15 CASSSGTGGYNEQFF TGTGCCAGCAGCTCCGGGACAGGGGGGTACAATGAACAGTTCTTC
TRBJ2-7 TRBD2 - TRBV15 15 CATSRGLAGSYEQYF TGTGCCACCAGCCGCGGACTAGCGGGATCGTACGAGCAGTACTTC
TRBJ2-1 - - TRBV29-1 15 CSVEGNREAYNEQFF TGCAGCGTTGAAGGGAATAGGGAGGCCTACAATGAGCAGTTCTTC
TRBJ1-2 TRBD1 - TRBV4-1 16 CASSQVWRDRIYGYTF TGCGCCAGCAGCCAAGTCTGGCGGGACAGAATCTATGGCTACACCTTC
TRBJ2-1 TRBD1 - TRBV2 16 CASSAPTGTSYNEQFF TGTGCCAGCAGTGCACCGACAGGGACCTCCTACAATGAGCAGTTCTTC
TRBJ2-2 - - TRBV7-2 16 CASSLAGGWSSGELFF TGTGCCAGCAGCTTAGCTGGCGGATGGAGTTCCGGGGAGCTGTTTTTT
TRBJ2-6 TRBD2 - TRBV19 17 CASTLTSGKAGANVLTF TGTGCCAGTACCCTTACTAGCGGGAAGGCTGGGGCCAACGTCCTGACTTTC
TRBJ2-6 TRBD1 - TRBV6-5 15 CASSATGTGANVLTF TGTGCCAGCAGCGCGACAGGGACTGGGGCCAACGTCCTGACTTTC
TRBJ2-7 TRBD2 - TRBV5-3 15 CARSLLRGGPYEQYF TGTGCCAGAAGCTTATTGCGGGGGGGACCCTACGAGCAGTACTTC
TRBJ2-1 TRBD2 - TRBV7-8 16 CASSMTGTSGRYEQFF TGTGCCAGCAGCATGACCGGGACTAGCGGGAGATATGAGCAGTTCTTC
TRBJ2-7 TRBD1 few TRBV7-2 18 CASSPGQGALLFRYEQYF TGTGCCAGCAGCCCGGGACAGGGGGCGCTCCTTTTTAGGTACGAGCAGTACTTC
TRBJ2-7 - - TRBV5-1 15 CASSLNRSTRDEQYF TGCGCCAGCAGCTTAAACCGGTCGACTAGGGACGAGCAGTACTTC
TRBJ2-2 - few TRBV5-4 14 CASSLDPAGGELFF TGTGCCAGCAGCTTGGATCCAGCGGGCGGGGAGCTGTTTTTT
TRBJ1-1 - - TRBV6-2/TRBV6-3 15 CASSTYTGYDTEAFF TGTGCCAGCAGCACCTACACGGGGTATGACACTGAAGCTTTCTTT
TRBJ2-1 TRBD2 - TRBV2 16 CASSVSGGLAGDEQFF TGTGCCAGCAGTGTGTCAGGTGGACTAGCGGGAGATGAGCAGTTCTTC
TRBJ2-1 TRBD2 - TRBV6-2/TRBV6-3 16 CASSRHSGSSYNEQFF TGTGCCAGCAGTAGACATAGCGGGAGCTCCTACAATGAGCAGTTCTTC
TRBJ2-7 - - TRBV12-3/TRBV12-4 11 CASSFLYEQYF TGTGCCAGCAGTTTCTTGTACGAGCAGTACTTC
TRBJ2-1 TRBD1 - TRBV5-1 14 CASSTGTGHRGEFF TGCGCCAGCAGTACCGGGACAGGGCACCGCGGAGAGTTCTTC
TRBJ2-2 - - TRBV9 16 CASSVLRRSDTGELFF TGTGCCAGCAGCGTATTACGGCGGTCGGACACCGGGGAGCTGTTTTTT
TRBJ2-7 - - TRBV7-2 15 CASSLESTSPYEQYF TGTGCCAGCAGCTTAGAGAGCACCTCACCCTACGAGCAGTACTTC
TRBJ2-7 - - TRBV4-2 13 CASSGRLYYEQYF TGTGCCAGCAGCGGCAGGCTTTATTACGAGCAGTACTTC
TRBJ2-1 - - TRBV4-1 14 CASSQDWEDNEQFF TGCGCCAGCAGCCAAGATTGGGAGGACAATGAGCAGTTCTTC
TRBJ2-5 TRBD1 - TRBV9 15 CASSVEGTGEETQYF TGTGCCAGCAGCGTAGAAGGGACAGGGGAAGAGACCCAGTACTTC
TRBJ1-3 - - TRBV27 15 CASSLGGLSGNTIYF TGTGCCAGCAGTTTAGGCGGCCTCTCTGGAAACACCATATATTTT
TRBJ1-5 - - TRBV27 13 CASTTGFNQPQHF TGTGCCAGCACGACAGGCTTTAATCAGCCCCAGCATTTT